In its sample, the clone carrying this T cell receptor (beta chain) was seen a few times. Germline CDR1 is SGHRS and CDR2 is YFSETQ. This CDR3 contains 15 residues. The ends lost 0 bases at V and 6 bases at J; junction bases unmatched: 4. The repertoire was sequenced with immunoSEQ multiplex PCR; TCRdb's copy has only in-frame clones and lacks some. The repertoire holds about 69,000 clones, with about 90% as singletons. This entry is derived from a study of blood T cell repertoires in COVID-19. This chain links TRBV5-1 with TRBJ1-2, with 11 bases aligning to TRBD1. Sequenced input: peripheral blood. The clonotype comes from a middle-aged man with COVID-19, enrolled during active disease. Here the CDR3 reads CASSLGDRGYNGYTF. DNA for the CDR3: TGCGCCAGCAGCTTGGGGGACAGGGGGTATAATGGCTACACCTTC.